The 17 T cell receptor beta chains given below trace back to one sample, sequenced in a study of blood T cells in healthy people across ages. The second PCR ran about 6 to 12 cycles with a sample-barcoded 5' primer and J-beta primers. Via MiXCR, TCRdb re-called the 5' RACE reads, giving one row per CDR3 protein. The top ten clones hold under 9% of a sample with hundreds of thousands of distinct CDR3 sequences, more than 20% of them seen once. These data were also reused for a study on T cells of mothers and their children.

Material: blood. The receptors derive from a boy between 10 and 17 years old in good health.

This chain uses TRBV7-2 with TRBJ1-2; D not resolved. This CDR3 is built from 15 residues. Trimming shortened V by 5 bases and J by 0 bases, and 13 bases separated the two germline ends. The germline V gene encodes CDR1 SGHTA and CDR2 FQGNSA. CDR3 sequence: CASSITVLANYGYTF. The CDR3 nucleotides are TGTGCCAGCAGCATTACAGTCTTAGCTAACTATGGCTACACCTTC.

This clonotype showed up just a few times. The CDR3 reads CSARAVANMNTEAFF. CDR3 coding DNA: TGCAGTGCTAGAGCAGTAGCGAATATGAACACTGAAGCTTTCTTT. J is TRBJ1-1 and V is TRBV20-1, with D hard to call. The CDR3 sequence is 15 residues long. CDR1 is DFQATT and CDR2 is SNEGSKA in the germline V gene (reference sequence). Trimming took 1 base from V and 0 from J, leaving 12 bases between them.

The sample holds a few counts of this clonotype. DNA of the CDR3: TGCGCCAGCAGCTTGGGTGTGATCGGGGCCCAAGAGACCCAGTACTTC. Encoded protein: CASSLGVIGAQETQYF. The gene calls are TRBV5-1 and TRBJ2-5; D possibly uses TRBD1 or TRBD2 (5 bases each). CDR3 length: 16 amino acids. CDR1 and CDR2 (germline): SGHRS, YFSETQ. V was trimmed by 0 bases and J by 1 base, leaving 13 bases between them.

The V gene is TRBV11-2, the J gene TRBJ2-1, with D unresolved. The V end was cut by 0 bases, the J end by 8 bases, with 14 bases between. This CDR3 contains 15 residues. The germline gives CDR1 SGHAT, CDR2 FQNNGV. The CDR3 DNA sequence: TGTGCCAGCAGCTTAGACGTCGATTTGGTCGATGAGCAGTTCTTC. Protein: CASSLDVDLVDEQFF.

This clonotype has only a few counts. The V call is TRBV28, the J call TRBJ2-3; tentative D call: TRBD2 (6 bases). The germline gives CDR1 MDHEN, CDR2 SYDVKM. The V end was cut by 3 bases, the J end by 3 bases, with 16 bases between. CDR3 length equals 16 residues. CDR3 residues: CASSLWAAGRTDTQYF. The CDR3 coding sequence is TGTGCCAGCAGTTTGTGGGCGGCGGGGAGAACAGATACGCAGTATTTT.

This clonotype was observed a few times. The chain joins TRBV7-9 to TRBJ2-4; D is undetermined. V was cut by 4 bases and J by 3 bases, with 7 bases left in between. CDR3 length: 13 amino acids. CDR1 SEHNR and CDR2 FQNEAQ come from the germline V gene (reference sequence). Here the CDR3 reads CASSSPIKNIQYF. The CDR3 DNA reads TGTGCCAGCAGCTCCCCAATCAAAAACATTCAGTACTTC.

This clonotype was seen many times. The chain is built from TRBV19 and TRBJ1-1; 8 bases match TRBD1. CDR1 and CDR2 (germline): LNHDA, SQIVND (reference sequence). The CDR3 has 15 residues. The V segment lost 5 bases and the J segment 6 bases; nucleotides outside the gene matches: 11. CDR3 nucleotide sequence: TGTGCCAGTAGTCTTAGGACAGGGACCAACGCTGAAGCTTTCTTT. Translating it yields CASSLRTGTNAEAFF.

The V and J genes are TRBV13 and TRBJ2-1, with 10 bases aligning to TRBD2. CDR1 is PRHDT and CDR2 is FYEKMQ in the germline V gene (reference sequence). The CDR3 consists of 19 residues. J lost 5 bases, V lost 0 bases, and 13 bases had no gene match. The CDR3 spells CASSLGLGSGGQLDNEQFF. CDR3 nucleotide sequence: TGTGCCAGCAGCTTAGGCCTTGGTAGCGGGGGGCAGTTGGACAATGAGCAGTTCTTC.

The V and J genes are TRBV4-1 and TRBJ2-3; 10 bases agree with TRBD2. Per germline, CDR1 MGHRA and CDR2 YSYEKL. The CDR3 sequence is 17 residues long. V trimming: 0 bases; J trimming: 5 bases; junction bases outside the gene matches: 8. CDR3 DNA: TGCGCCAGCAGCCAAGACGGGATAGCGGGAGGCGGAGATACGCAGTATTTT. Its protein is CASSQDGIAGGGDTQYF.

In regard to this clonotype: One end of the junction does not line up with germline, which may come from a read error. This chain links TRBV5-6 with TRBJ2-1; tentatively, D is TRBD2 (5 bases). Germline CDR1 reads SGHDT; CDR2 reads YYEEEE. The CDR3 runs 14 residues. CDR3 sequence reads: CASSPTEGYNEQFF. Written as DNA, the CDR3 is TGCGCCAGCAGCCCAACTGAGGGCTACAATGAGCAGTTCTTC.

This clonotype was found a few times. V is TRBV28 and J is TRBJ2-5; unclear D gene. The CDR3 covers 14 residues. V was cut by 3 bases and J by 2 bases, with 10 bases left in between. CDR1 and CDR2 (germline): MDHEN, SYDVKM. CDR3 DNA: TGTGCCAGCAGTTTTTACCAGAAACAAGAGACCCAGTACTTC. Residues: CASSFYQKQETQYF.

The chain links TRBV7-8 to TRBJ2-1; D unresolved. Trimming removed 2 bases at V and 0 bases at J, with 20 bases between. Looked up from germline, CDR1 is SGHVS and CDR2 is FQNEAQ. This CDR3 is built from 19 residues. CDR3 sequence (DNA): TGTGCCAGCAGCTTACAGAGGATAGTAGTCCAGAGCTCCTACAATGAGCAGTTCTTC. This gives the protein CASSLQRIVVQSSYNEQFF. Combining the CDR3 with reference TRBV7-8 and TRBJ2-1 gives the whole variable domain GAGVSQSPRYKVAKRGQDVALRCDPISGHVSLFWYQQALGQGPEFLTYFQNEAQLDKSGLPSDRFFAERPEGSVSTLKIQRTQQEDSAVYLCASSLQRIVVQSSYNEQFFGPGTRLTVL.

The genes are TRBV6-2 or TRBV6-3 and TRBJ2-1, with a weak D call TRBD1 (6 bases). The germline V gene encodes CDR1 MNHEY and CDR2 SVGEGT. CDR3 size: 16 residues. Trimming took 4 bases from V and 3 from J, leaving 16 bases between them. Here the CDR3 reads CASSSEGQQYYNEQFF. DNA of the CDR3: TGTGCCAGCAGTTCCGAAGGACAGCAGTACTACAATGAGCAGTTCTTC.

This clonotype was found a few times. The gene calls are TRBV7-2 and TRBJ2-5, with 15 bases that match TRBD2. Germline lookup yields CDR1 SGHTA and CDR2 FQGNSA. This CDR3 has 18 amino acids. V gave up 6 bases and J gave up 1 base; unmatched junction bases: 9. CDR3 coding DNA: TGTGCCAGCAGGGCGGGGACTAGCGGGGGGTACCTCCAAGAGACCCAGTACTTC. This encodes CASRAGTSGGYLQETQYF.

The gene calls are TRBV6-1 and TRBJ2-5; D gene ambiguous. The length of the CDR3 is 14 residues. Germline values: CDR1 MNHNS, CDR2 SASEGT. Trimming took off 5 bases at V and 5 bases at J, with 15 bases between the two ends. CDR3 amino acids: CASSPLGVMETQYF. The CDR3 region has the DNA TGTGCCAGCAGTCCCCTTGGGGTCATGGAGACCCAGTACTTC.

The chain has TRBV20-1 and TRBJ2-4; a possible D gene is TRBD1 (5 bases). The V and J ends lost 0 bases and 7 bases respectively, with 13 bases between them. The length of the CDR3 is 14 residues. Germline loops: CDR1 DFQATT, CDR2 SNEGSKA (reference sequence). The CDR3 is CSARDADSKNIQYF. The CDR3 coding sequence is TGCAGTGCTAGAGATGCCGACAGTAAGAACATTCAGTACTTC.

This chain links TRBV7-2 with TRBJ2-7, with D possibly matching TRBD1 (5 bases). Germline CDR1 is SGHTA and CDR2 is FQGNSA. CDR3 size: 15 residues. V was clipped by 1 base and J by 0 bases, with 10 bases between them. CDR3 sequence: CASSLGRGSSYEQYF. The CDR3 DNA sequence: TGTGCCAGCAGCTTAGGTAGGGGAAGCTCCTACGAGCAGTACTTC.